These 16 T cell receptor beta chains came from one sample sequenced in a study of blood T cell repertoires in COVID-19. Profiled with immunoSEQ multiplex PCR; TCRdb holds only in-frame clones, not every one. The table has roughly 320,000 clones, roughly 90% seen once. The specimen sequenced was peripheral blood. Source of these receptors: a woman aged 25 to 39 with COVID-19, enrolled during active disease.

J is TRBJ2-3 and V is TRBV5-4, with TRBD2 matching 13 bases. The germline gives CDR1 SGHNT, CDR2 YYREEE (reference sequence). Trimming took 3 bases from V and 5 from J; bases not matched to a gene: 9. The CDR3 contains 17 residues. DNA of the CDR3: TGTGCCAGCAGCTCTAGGACTAGCGGGGGAACCGGAGATACGCAGTATTTT. Protein product: CASSSRTSGGTGDTQYF.

The gene calls are TRBV25-1 and TRBJ1-1, with 8 nucleotides matching TRBD1. V lost 6 bases to trimming and J lost 1 base; unmatched junction nucleotides: 13. The CDR3 is made up of 17 amino acids. Germline V gives CDR1 MGHDK, CDR2 SYGVNS. CDR3 DNA: TGTGCCAGCAGGAAACGGGACAGGCGATTCACGAACACTGAAGCTTTCTTT. This encodes CASRKRDRRFTNTEAFF.

A few counts support this clone. The identical CDR3 is also encoded by other nucleotide sequences in the sample. The genes are TRBV18 and TRBJ2-5; 7 nucleotides line up with TRBD1. CDR1 and CDR2 from the germline V gene are KGHSH and LQKENI. V was clipped by 3 bases and J by 2 bases; unmatched bases: 0. The CDR3 is made up of 13 amino acids. The CDR3: CASSPGQQETQYF. In DNA form, the CDR3 reads TGTGCCAGCTCACCGGGACAGCAAGAGACCCAGTACTTC.

This clone has more than one count but fewer than ten. This sequence joins TRBV18 and TRBJ1-1, with 8 bases that match TRBD1. The CDR3 sequence is 13 residues long. Losses at the gene ends were 3 bases for V and 8 bases for J; bases not matched to a gene: 5. Looked up from germline, CDR1 is KGHSH and CDR2 is LQKENI. CDR3 sequence reads: CASSPSWDREAFF. CDR3 nucleotides: TGTGCCAGCTCACCTTCCTGGGACAGGGAAGCTTTCTTT.

The chain combines TRBV3-1 (or the pseudogene TRBV3-2) with TRBJ2-5; the match to TRBD1 covers 12 bases. With 2 bases clipped from V and 5 bases from J, the junction kept 9 bases outside the gene matches. Germline V CDR1 and CDR2: LGHDT, YNNKEL (reference sequence). CDR3 length: 17 residues. In nucleotides, the CDR3 is TGTGCCAGCAGCCAAAGGGGACAGGGGGCTTTAGGGGAGACCCAGTACTTC. Amino acids: CASSQRGQGALGETQYF.

The genes are TRBV10-3 and TRBJ2-3, with D possibly matching TRBD2 (6 bases). CDR1 and CDR2 from the germline V gene are ENHRY and SYGVKD. CDR3 size: 13 residues. V gave up 0 bases and J gave up 8 bases, with 9 bases separating them. The CDR3 sequence: CAISESGGVTQYF. The CDR3 bases are TGTGCCATCAGTGAGTCTGGCGGGGTTACGCAGTATTTT.

The chain links TRBV4-1 to TRBJ2-3; perhaps TRBD1 as D (5 bases). Germline CDR1 is MGHRA and CDR2 is YSYEKL. V was clipped by 8 bases and J by 6 bases, with 15 bases between them. The CDR3 has 13 amino acids. CDR3 nucleotides: TGCGCCAGCCGATCCAAACAGGAGGATACGCAGTATTTT. It specifies CASRSKQEDTQYF.

V is TRBV15 and J is TRBJ1-1; tentatively, D is TRBD1 (6 bases). Trimming removed 6 bases from V and 5 bases from J, with 22 bases in between. This CDR3 has 16 amino acids. Germline CDR1 is LNHNV and CDR2 is YYDKDF (reference sequence). The CDR3 protein is CATRRTVQMLRTEAFF. The DNA for the CDR3 is TGTGCCACCAGGCGGACAGTTCAGATGTTGAGGACTGAAGCTTTCTTT.

This chain connects TRBV6-5 to TRBJ1-4; D might be TRBD1 (5 bases). The germline gives CDR1 MNHEY, CDR2 SVGAGI. The CDR3 is 14 amino acids. V was trimmed by 5 bases and J by 8 bases, leaving 15 bases between them. CDR3: CASSNGRGGEKLFF. The CDR3 DNA reads as TGTGCCAGCAGTAATGGGAGGGGAGGCGAAAAACTGTTTTTT.

This chain connects TRBV29-1 to TRBJ2-7; TRBD1 matches at 7 bases. Per germline, CDR1 SQVTM and CDR2 ANQGSEA. The CDR3 is 12 residues long. The V and J ends lost 5 bases and 2 bases, in that order; junction bases with no gene match: 3. The CDR3 DNA reads as TGCAGCGTTCTAGGGACAGCCTACGAGCAGTACGTC. Translation gives CSVLGTAYEQYV.

This chain uses TRBV6-5 with TRBJ1-6, with D possibly TRBD1 on 5 matching bases. The CDR3 extends over 13 amino acids. Germline V lookup: CDR1 MNHEY, CDR2 SVGAGI. Trimming took off 8 bases at V and 13 bases at J, with 18 bases between the two ends. CDR3 residues: CASAGTLLVPLHF. DNA for the CDR3: TGTGCCAGCGCCGGGACTCTTCTTGTCCCCCTCCACTTT.

This chain uses TRBV27 with TRBJ1-6; a possible D gene is TRBD1 (5 bases). Trimming stripped 4 bases from V and 5 bases from J, with 15 bases between. This CDR3 spans 16 amino acids. In germline, CDR1 is MNHEY, CDR2 SMNVEV (reference sequence). The DNA for the CDR3 is TGTGCCAGCAGTTGGGGTGGGGCCGCGAATAATTCACCCCTCCACTTT. Translated: CASSWGGAANNSPLHF.

The chain has TRBV6-5 and TRBJ2-1; tentative D call: TRBD2 (5 bases). The CDR3 runs to 15 residues. Germline V lookup: CDR1 MNHEY, CDR2 SVGAGI. V gave up 5 bases and J gave up 4 bases, with 15 bases separating them. This chain's CDR3 is CASSQSGGGYNEQFF. Written as DNA, the CDR3 is TGTGCCAGCAGTCAGTCTGGAGGCGGATACAATGAGCAGTTCTTC.

V gene TRBV12-3 or TRBV12-4 combines with J gene TRBJ1-1; D not resolved. The CDR3 runs to 13 residues. V gave up 3 bases and J gave up 1 base, with 6 bases separating them. In DNA form, the CDR3 reads TGTGCCAGCAGTTTGGAGGAGAACACTGAAGCTTTCTTT. Its translation: CASSLEENTEAFF.

This chain uses TRBV4-1 with TRBJ2-1; 12 bases line up with TRBD2. CDR1 and CDR2 from the germline V gene are MGHRA and YSYEKL. The V segment lost 0 bases and the J segment 4 bases; nucleotides outside the gene matches: 7. CDR3 length: 18 residues. The CDR3 here is CASSQDALAGGQYNEQFF. The CDR3 region has the DNA TGCGCCAGCAGCCAAGATGCTCTAGCGGGGGGGCAATACAATGAGCAGTTCTTC.

This clone was detected only once. The chain recombines TRBV21-1 with TRBJ1-5; the tabulated D call, TRBD1, remains unverified against the DNA. TRBV21-1 is a pseudogene. CDR3 size: 16 residues. The DNA of the CDR3 is TGTGCCAGCAGCAAAGGCCCGACAGGGCTCAATCAGCCCCAGCATTTT. Translation: CASSKGPTGLNQPQHF.